This TCR beta chain comes out of a study of a mutant IDH1 vaccine in newly diagnosed glioma. Across the study: Vaccination was launched 4-6 weeks after radiotherapy alone, or with temozolomide cycles. Most had both radiotherapy and temozolomide beforehand; others had only one. Week 35 was safety follow-up visit V12; week 47 was end-of-study visit V13.

In the case of this clone: Its cognate antigen is unknown.

Germline-derived CDR1 and CDR2 are MGHRA and YSYEKL. V was pared by 2 bases and J by 4 bases, with 12 bases between. This CDR3 is 15 amino acids long. General observations from the study: It was about 92% of patients that developed vaccine-induced immune responses.

Data came from immunoSEQ multiplex PCR; TCRdb stores just in-frame clones and leaves some out. The table records fewer than 40,000 clones, 80% to 95% of them present only once. Sample time point: week 47, end of study. Every single dose of the vaccine, 300 ug of mutant IDH1 20-mer peptide, came with topical imiquimod. The sample in question was PBMCs, obtained from a glioma patient whose treatment included an IDH1 peptide vaccine. The origin of this receptor is a woman in her forties with glioma. The chain links TRBV4-1 to TRBJ2-1; no definite D call. As DNA, the CDR3 is TGCGCCAGCAGCCAAAGGTTTCCCGAATACAATGAGCAGTTCTTC. This gives the protein CASSQRFPEYNEQFF.